Each of the 18 T cell receptor beta chains below was sequenced from the same sample in a study of blood T cell repertoires in COVID-19 (dated by TCRdb to the early 2020s). Libraries were made using the immunoSEQ multiplex PCR assay. In its TCRdb copy, this immuneACCESS table keeps in-frame sequences only and misses some clones. Where compared with another copy, unresolved V genes explain less than half of these, and the others have no known cause. Across this sample there are fewer than 350,000 clones, with approximately 86% seen only once. The top ten constitute about 10% of the sample. The sequenced sample consisted of peripheral blood. These TCRs come from a man aged 40-49 years with active or convalescent COVID-19.

The chain is built from TRBV9 and TRBJ2-1; TRBD1 aligns across 8 bases. The J segment lost 7 bases and the V segment lost 3 bases, leaving 15 bases of the junction unmatched. Germline V gene data show CDR1 as SGDLS and CDR2 as YYNGEE. The CDR3 is made up of 17 amino acids. The CDR3 reads CASSGSLTGVAGNEQFF. The CDR3 DNA is TGTGCCAGCAGCGGCTCCCTGACAGGGGTTGCGGGAAATGAGCAGTTCTTC.

CDR3 loop: CASSVLFSGEKLFF. The CDR3 bases are TGTGCCAGCAGCGTCCTCTTCTCGGGGGAAAAACTGTTTTTT. The chain recombines TRBV7-9 with TRBJ1-4, with no clear D. The germline V gene has CDR1 SEHNR and CDR2 FQNEAQ (reference sequence). This CDR3 is built from 14 residues. Trimming cost V 5 bases and J 8 bases, with 15 bases left between them.

The CDR3 sequence: CASSSLRGEAFF. CDR3 nucleotide sequence: TGTGCCAGTAGTTCGCTTCGGGGGGAAGCTTTCTTT. The V and J genes are TRBV19 and TRBJ1-1; D is perhaps TRBD1 (5 bases). Trimming removed 5 bases from V and 8 bases from J, with 12 bases in between. CDR3 length: 12 amino acids. Germline lookup yields CDR1 LNHDA and CDR2 SQIVND (reference sequence).

In this sample, this clone turned up once. The chain combines TRBV2 with TRBJ2-1, with TRBD2 identical over 7 bases. The CDR3 is made up of 16 amino acids. Germline values: CDR1 SNHLY, CDR2 FYNNEI. J gave up 0 bases and V 6 bases, and 8 bases lay outside the gene matches. The CDR3 region has the DNA TGTGCCAGCAGCGTCCGGAGCGGGGACTCCTACAATGAGCAGTTCTTC. This codes for CASSVRSGDSYNEQFF.

The chain uses TRBV12-3 or TRBV12-4 and TRBJ1-1, with unresolved D. V dropped 7 bases and J dropped 2 bases, with 11 bases sitting between them. The CDR3 is 13 amino acids. The CDR3 region has the DNA TGTGCCAGCACCTTCCCCCCTAACACTGAAGCTTTCTTT. Translating it yields CASTFPPNTEAFF.

J is TRBJ1-5 and V is TRBV24-1; a weak D match, TRBD1 (5 bases). The CDR3 loop spans 17 amino acids. Trimming took off 2 bases at V and 2 bases at J, with 15 bases between the two ends. Germline V gene sequence: CDR1 KGHDR, CDR2 SFDVKD. The CDR3 region has the DNA TGTGCCACCAGTGATTCCACAGGAGCGTGGGGCAATCAGCCCCAGCATTTT. Amino acids: CATSDSTGAWGNQPQHF.

The rearrangement joins TRBV20-1 to TRBJ2-7; maybe TRBD1 (5 bases). V lost 6 bases and J lost 7, with 13 bases in between. The length of the CDR3 is 11 residues. In germline, CDR1 is DFQATT, CDR2 SNEGSKA (reference sequence). The CDR3 reads CSAQESGEQYF. CDR3 in DNA: TGCAGTGCCCAGGAGTCAGGGGAGCAGTACTTC.

The chain is built from TRBV11-2 and TRBJ1-6, with 9 bases lining up with TRBD1. The ends lost 3 bases at V and 9 bases at J; junction bases unmatched: 12. The CDR3 sequence is 17 residues long. CDR1 and CDR2 (germline): SGHAT, FQNNGV. This CDR3 reads CASSFTQAAGQGSPLHF. The CDR3 coding sequence is TGTGCCAGCAGCTTTACTCAGGCCGCGGGACAGGGTTCACCCCTCCACTTT. The complete variable domain, with remaining parts taken from reference TRBV11-2 and TRBJ1-6, reads EAGVAQSPRYKIIEKRQSVAFWCNPISGHATLYWYQQILGQGPKLLIQFQNNGVVDDSQLPKDRFSAERLKGVDSTLKIQPAKLEDSAVYLCASSFTQAAGQGSPLHFGNGTRLTVT.

This clone was observed a single time. The genes are TRBV6-4 and TRBJ2-3; weak D call: TRBD2 (5 bases). Trimming cost V 8 bases and J 6 bases, with 12 bases left between them. The CDR3 is 12 amino acids. Germline-derived CDR1 and CDR2 are MRHNA and SNTAGT. In nucleotides, the CDR3 is TGTGCCAGCGGAGAACCGGGGGATACGCAGTATTTT. Amino acids: CASGEPGDTQYF.

This chain joins TRBV19 and TRBJ1-5; D may be TRBD1 (5 bases). Germline CDR1 LNHDA, CDR2 SQIVND (reference sequence). V was shortened by 4 bases and J by 2 bases, with 18 bases between the two germline ends. CDR3 length: 17 residues. The CDR3 DNA is TGTGCCAGTAGTACCCGCCGACAGAACAAAGGCAATCAGCCCCAGCATTTT. Protein sequence: CASSTRRQNKGNQPQHF.

V usage is TRBV19 and J usage is TRBJ2-1; TRBD2 agrees at 11 bases. The CDR3 loop spans 14 amino acids. The germline V gene encodes CDR1 LNHDA and CDR2 SQIVND (reference sequence). The J segment lost 9 bases and the V segment lost 2 bases, leaving 3 bases of the junction unmatched. The CDR3 DNA reads as TGTGCCAGTAGTATATTGCTAGCGGGAGGTGAGCAGTTCTTC. This encodes CASSILLAGGEQFF.

This chain connects TRBV11-2 to TRBJ2-2; 13 nucleotides match TRBD2. J was trimmed by 7 bases and V by 5 bases; bases with no gene match: 10. The germline V gene has CDR1 SGHAT and CDR2 FQNNGV. The CDR3 is 17 amino acids. The CDR3 nucleotides read TGTGCCAGCAGCCTCCTCAGACTAGCGGGAGGAAACGGGGAGCTGTTTTTT. It translates to CASSLLRLAGGNGELFF. Full variable domain (remainder filled in from reference TRBV11-2 and TRBJ2-2): EAGVAQSPRYKIIEKRQSVAFWCNPISGHATLYWYQQILGQGPKLLIQFQNNGVVDDSQLPKDRFSAERLKGVDSTLKIQPAKLEDSAVYLCASSLLRLAGGNGELFFGEGSRLTVL.

This chain links TRBV24-1 with TRBJ1-1; D perhaps matches TRBD1 (5 bases). This CDR3 is 13 amino acids long. V was cut by 3 bases and J by 7 bases, with 11 bases left in between. From germline, CDR1 is KGHDR and CDR2 SFDVKD. CDR3 region: CATSDNDRFEAFF. Here the CDR3 DNA reads TGTGCCACCAGTGATAACGACAGATTTGAAGCTTTCTTT.

This clone was picked up one time. The V and J genes are TRBV5-1 and TRBJ1-3; 7 bases fit TRBD1. The V and J ends lost 0 bases and 0 bases, in that order; junction bases with no gene match: 6. The CDR3 covers 17 residues. CDR1 and CDR2 (germline): SGHRS, YFSETQ. The CDR3 DNA is TGCGCCAGCAGCTTGGAGGCAGGGGGAGCCTCTGGAAACACCATATATTTT. Protein product: CASSLEAGGASGNTIYF.

The chain recombines TRBV5-1 with TRBJ2-2; 8 bases match TRBD1. The CDR3 spans 16 residues. CDR1 and CDR2 from the germline V gene are SGHRS and YFSETQ. Losses at the gene ends were 4 bases for V and 6 bases for J; bases not matched to a gene: 11. CDR3 region: CASSRIAGGRAGELFF. DNA of the CDR3: TGCGCCAGCAGCAGGATTGCAGGGGGCAGAGCCGGGGAGCTGTTTTTT.

V is TRBV6-5 and J is TRBJ1-1, with a weak D call TRBD1 (5 bases). Germline V lookup: CDR1 MNHEY, CDR2 SVGAGI. The CDR3 sequence is 14 residues long. Trimming stripped 6 bases from V and 5 bases from J, with 16 bases between. The CDR3 DNA reads as TGTGCCAGCAGGGCCCGGGGGGTAAGAACTGAAGCTTTCTTT. This translates into CASRARGVRTEAFF.

This chain joins TRBV9 and TRBJ2-1, with TRBD2 matching 8 bases. From germline, CDR1 is SGDLS and CDR2 YYNGEE. The CDR3 extends over 14 amino acids. With 3 bases clipped from V and 4 bases from J, the junction kept 3 bases outside the gene matches. CDR3 protein: CASSGTSKYNEQFF. The DNA for the CDR3 is TGTGCCAGCAGCGGGACTAGCAAATACAATGAGCAGTTCTTC. Complete variable domain (other parts from reference TRBV9 and TRBJ2-1): DSGVTQTPKHLITATGQRVTLRCSPRSGDLSVYWYQQSLDQGLQFLIQYYNGEERAKGNILERFSAQQFPDLHSELNLSSLELGDSALYFCASSGTSKYNEQFFGPGTRLTVL.

The chain joins TRBV12-3 or TRBV12-4 to TRBJ2-7; 8 bases are a match to TRBD1. The V and J ends lost 3 bases and 11 bases, in that order; junction bases with no gene match: 9. This CDR3 is built from 13 residues. The CDR3 DNA sequence: TGTGCCAGCAGTTTTTCTTGGGACAGGAGAGAGTACTTC. The encoded protein is CASSFSWDRREYF.